This T cell receptor beta chain was recovered during a study of cytomegalovirus exposure and HLA in healthy donors. Study-level points and caveats: Analysis was performed later, and it showed HLA-associated TCR beta chains to be more clonally expanded than equally common others. With later analysis, a missense DCLRE1C variant became linked to TCR beta V- and J-gene trimming. Prior analysis indicated that the majority of TCR beta V segments exhibited productivity approximately 90% or approximately 30% of the time.

With 4 bases clipped from V and 12 bases from J, the junction kept 2 bases outside the gene matches. CDR3 length: 13 residues. The V gene's germline CDR1 is SGHVS and CDR2 FNYEAQ. The primer mix had 60 Vbeta and 13 Jbeta primers. The repertoire was sequenced with immunoSEQ multiplex PCR; TCRdb's copy has only in-frame clones and lacks some. The repertoire holds roughly 170,000 clones, with 75% to 85% as singletons. For this clone: Its target is not known.

The V and J genes are TRBV7-6 and TRBJ2-1; TRBD2 matches at 14 bases. The TCR was taken from a female donor in good health and CMV-seronegative. The specimen sequenced was PBMCs. CDR3 in DNA: TGTGCCAGCAGCTCCGGGACTAGCGGGGGGCAGTTCTTC. This gives the protein CASSSGTSGGQFF.